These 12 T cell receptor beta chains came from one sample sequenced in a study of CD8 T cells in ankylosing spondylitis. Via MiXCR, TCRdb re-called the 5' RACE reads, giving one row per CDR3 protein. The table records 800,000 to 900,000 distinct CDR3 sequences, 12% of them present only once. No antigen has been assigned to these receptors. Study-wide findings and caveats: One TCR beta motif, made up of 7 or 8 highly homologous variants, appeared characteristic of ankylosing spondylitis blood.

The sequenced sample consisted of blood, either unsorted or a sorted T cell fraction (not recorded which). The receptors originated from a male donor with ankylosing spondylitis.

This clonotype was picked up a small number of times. The DNA for the CDR3 is TGCAGCGTAAAACGCATAGCGGGAACCGGGGAGCTGTTTTTT. Translated, it gives CSVKRIAGTGELFF. The V call is TRBV29-1, the J call TRBJ2-2; 8 bases agree with TRBD2. Per germline, CDR1 SQVTM and CDR2 ANQGSEA. J lost 5 bases, V lost 6 bases, and 8 bases had no gene match. The CDR3 covers 14 residues.

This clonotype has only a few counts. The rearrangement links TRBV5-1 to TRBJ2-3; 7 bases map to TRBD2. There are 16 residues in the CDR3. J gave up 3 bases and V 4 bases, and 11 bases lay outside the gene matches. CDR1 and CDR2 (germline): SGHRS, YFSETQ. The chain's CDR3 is CASSPVASGETDTQYF. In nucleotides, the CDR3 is TGCGCCAGCAGCCCTGTAGCGAGCGGGGAAACAGATACGCAGTATTTT.

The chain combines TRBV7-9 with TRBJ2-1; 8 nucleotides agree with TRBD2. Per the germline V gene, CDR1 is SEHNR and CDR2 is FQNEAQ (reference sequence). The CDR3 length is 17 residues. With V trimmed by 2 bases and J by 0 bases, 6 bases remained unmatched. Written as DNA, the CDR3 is TGTGCCAGCAGCTTAAAATCTAGCGGGTTCTCCTACAATGAGCAGTTCTTC. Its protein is CASSLKSSGFSYNEQFF.

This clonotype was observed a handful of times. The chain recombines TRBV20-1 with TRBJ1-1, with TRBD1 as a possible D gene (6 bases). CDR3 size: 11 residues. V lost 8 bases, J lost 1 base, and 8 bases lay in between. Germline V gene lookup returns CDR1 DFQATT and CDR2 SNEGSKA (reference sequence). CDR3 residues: CSTQGNTEAFF. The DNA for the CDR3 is TGCAGTACACAGGGGAACACTGAAGCTTTCTTT.

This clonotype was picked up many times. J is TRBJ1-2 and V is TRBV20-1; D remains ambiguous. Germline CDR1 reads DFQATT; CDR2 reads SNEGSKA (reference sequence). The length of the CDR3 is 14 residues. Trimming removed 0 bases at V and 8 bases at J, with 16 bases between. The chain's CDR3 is CSARDMEGSEGYTF. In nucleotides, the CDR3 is TGCAGTGCTAGAGATATGGAGGGATCGGAGGGCTACACCTTC.

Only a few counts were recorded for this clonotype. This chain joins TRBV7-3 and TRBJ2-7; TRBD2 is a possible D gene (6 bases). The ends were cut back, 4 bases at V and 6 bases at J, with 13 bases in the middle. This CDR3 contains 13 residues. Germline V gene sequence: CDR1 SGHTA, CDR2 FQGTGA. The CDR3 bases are TGTGCCAGCAGCTCTACGGGGGATGGCGAGCAGTACTTC. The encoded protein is CASSSTGDGEQYF.

CDR3 bases: TGTGCCAGCAGTTACTCAGGGCAGGGGAATGGCTACACCTTC. It specifies CASSYSGQGNGYTF. The chain recombines TRBV6-5 with TRBJ1-2, with D perhaps matching TRBD1 (6 bases). Germline V gene lookup returns CDR1 MNHEY and CDR2 SVGAGI. V was shortened by 0 bases and J by 6 bases, with 11 bases between the two germline ends. This CDR3 contains 14 residues.

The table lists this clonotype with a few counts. The CDR3 DNA is TGCAGTGCTAGAGAAGGTTCGCTCTACGAGCAGTACTTC. Its translation: CSAREGSLYEQYF. The chain combines TRBV20-1 with TRBJ2-7; no reliable D call. The CDR3 has 13 residues. Trimming stripped 0 bases from V and 3 bases from J, with 9 bases between. Germline V lookup: CDR1 DFQATT, CDR2 SNEGSKA (reference sequence).

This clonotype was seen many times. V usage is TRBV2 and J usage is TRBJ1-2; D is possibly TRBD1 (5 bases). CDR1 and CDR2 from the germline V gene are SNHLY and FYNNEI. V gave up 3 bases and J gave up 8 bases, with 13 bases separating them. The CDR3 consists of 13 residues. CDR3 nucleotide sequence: TGTGCCAGCAGTGAGCGGGGGGAGAGCGGCTACACCTTC. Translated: CASSERGESGYTF.

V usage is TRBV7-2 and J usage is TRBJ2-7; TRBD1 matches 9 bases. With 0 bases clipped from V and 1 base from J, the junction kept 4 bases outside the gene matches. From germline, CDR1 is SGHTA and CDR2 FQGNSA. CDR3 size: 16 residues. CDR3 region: CASSLAAGQGSYEQYF. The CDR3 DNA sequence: TGTGCCAGCAGCTTAGCAGCGGGACAGGGTTCCTACGAGCAGTACTTC.

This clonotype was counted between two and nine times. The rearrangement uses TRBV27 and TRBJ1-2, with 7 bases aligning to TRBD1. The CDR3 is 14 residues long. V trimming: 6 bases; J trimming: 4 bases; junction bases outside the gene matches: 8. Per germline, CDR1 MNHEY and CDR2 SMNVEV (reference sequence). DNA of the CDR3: TGTGCCAGCAGGAGATCCGGGACAGTCTATGGCTACACCTTC. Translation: CASRRSGTVYGYTF.

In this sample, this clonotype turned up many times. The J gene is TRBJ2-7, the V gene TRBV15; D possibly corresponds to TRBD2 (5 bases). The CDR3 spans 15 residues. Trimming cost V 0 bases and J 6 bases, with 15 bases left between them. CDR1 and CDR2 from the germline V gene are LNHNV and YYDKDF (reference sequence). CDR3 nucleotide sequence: TGTGCCACCAGCAGAGATAAGGGCGGGTATGGCGAGCAGTACTTC. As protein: CATSRDKGGYGEQYF.